Here is one T cell receptor (beta chain) with its context. This CDR3 contains 13 residues. CDR1 is SGHTA and CDR2 is FQGNSA in the germline V gene. After removal of 4 bases from V and 0 bases from J, the junction contained 0 bases not matched to a gene. Authors' methods: Estimation of nucleated cell counts was performed using reference gene primer amplification. Produced via immunoSEQ multiplex PCR; TCRdb's table is partial and in-frame only. For V, J and clone size, that table is used; D and trimming come from the DNA. The data contain 150,000 to 200,000 clones, roughly nine tenths of them singletons. This entry comes from a study of blood T cell repertoires in COVID-19. Study information: There were acute and convalescent COVID-19 samples, and they came from the United States, Italy and Spain.

This TCR derives from a man younger than 35 who had recovered from COVID-19. The rearrangement links TRBV7-2 to TRBJ2-7; TRBD2 matches at 7 bases. Sequences were obtained from peripheral blood. CDR3 bases: TGTGCCAGCAGCTCTAGCGGCTCCTACGAGCAGTACTTC. It encodes CASSSSGSYEQYF.